This TCR beta chain was documented in a study of siplizumab effects on memory and regulatory T cells. Study-wide results and limits: Both greater diversity than memory cells and a major contribution to the alloresponse seemed to characterize naive T cells. A significant reduction in alloreactive sequences traceable to unstimulated CD4+ memory cells was produced by siplizumab. No more than a minor fraction of alloreactive clones could be traced back to unstimulated subsets.

Sequenced by immunoSEQ multiplex PCR; TCRdb stores in-frame clones only, minus some. The table lists about 75,000 clones, 93% of them singletons. Note on this clone: The antigen is not known.

The specimen sequenced was CD8+ T cells sorted from blood. This sequence originates from a human donor in good health.

CDR3 region: CASSSIQGGTEAFF. CDR3 DNA sequence: TGTGCCAGCAGTTCAATACAGGGGGGCACTGAAGCTTTCTTT. V usage is TRBV28 and J usage is TRBJ1-1, with 8 bases lining up with TRBD1. CDR3 length equals 14 residues. Germline V gives CDR1 MDHEN, CDR2 SYDVKM. The V gene end was trimmed by 4 bases and the J gene end by 4 bases; junction bases not matched to a gene: 5.